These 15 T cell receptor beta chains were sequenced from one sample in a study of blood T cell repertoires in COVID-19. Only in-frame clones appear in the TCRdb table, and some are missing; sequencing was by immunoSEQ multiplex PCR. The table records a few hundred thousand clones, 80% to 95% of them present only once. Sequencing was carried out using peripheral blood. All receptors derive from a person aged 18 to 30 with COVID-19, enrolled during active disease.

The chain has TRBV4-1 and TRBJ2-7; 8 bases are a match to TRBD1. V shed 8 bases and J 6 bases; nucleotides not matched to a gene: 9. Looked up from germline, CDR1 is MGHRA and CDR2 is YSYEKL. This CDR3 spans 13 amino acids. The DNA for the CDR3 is TGCGCCAGCCATGGGGCCAGGGGGCTCGAGCAGTACTTC. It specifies CASHGARGLEQYF.

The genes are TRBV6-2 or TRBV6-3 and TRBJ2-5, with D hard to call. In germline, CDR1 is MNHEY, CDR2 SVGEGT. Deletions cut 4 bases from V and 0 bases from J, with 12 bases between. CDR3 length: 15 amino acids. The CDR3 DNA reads TGTGCCAGCAGTTTCCGCCCTGAGTACCAAGAGACCCAGTACTTC. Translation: CASSFRPEYQETQYF.

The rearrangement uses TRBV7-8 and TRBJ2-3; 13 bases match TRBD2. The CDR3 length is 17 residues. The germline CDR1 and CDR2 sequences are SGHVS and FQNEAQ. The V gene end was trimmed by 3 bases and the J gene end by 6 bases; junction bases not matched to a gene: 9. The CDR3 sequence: CASSLATSGRLGDTQYF. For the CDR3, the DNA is TGTGCCAGCAGCTTGGCGACTAGCGGGAGGTTAGGGGATACGCAGTATTTT.

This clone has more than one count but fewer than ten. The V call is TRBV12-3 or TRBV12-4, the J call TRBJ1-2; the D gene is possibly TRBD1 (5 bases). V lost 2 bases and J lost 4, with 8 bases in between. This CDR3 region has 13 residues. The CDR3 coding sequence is TGTGCCAGCAGTTTAAGGGGACTCTATGGCTACACCTTC. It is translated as CASSLRGLYGYTF.

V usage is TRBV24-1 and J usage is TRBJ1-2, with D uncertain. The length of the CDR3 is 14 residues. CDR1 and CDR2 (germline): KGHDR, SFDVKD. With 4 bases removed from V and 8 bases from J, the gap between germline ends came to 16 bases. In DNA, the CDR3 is TGTGCCACCAGTGACGAACTACTAGGACGGGGCTACACCTTC. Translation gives CATSDELLGRGYTF.

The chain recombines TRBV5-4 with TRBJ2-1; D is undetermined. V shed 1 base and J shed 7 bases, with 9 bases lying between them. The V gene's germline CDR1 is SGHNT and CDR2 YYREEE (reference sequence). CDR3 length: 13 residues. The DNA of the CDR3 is TGTGCCAGCAGCTTGCGGTTGAGTAATGAGCAGTTCTTC. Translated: CASSLRLSNEQFF.

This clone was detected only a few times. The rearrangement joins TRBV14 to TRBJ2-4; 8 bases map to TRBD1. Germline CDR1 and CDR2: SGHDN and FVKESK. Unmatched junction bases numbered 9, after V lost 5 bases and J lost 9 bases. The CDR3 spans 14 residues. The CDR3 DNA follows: TGTGCCAGCAGCACCACCAGGGGGCTAGGCATTCAGTACTTC. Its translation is CASSTTRGLGIQYF.

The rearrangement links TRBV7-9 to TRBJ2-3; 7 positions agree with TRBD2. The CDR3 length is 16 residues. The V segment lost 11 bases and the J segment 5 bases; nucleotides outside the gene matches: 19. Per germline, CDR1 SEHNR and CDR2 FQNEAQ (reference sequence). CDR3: CASAGQVNHPLDTQYF. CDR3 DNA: TGTGCCTCAGCGGGGCAGGTCAACCATCCCTTAGATACGCAGTATTTT.

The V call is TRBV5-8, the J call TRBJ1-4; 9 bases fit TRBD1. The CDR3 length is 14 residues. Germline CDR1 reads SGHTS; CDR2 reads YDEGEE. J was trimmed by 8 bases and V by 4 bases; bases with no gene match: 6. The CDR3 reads CASSPGQGHEKLFF. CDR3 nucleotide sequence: TGTGCCAGCAGCCCCGGACAGGGGCACGAAAAACTGTTTTTT.

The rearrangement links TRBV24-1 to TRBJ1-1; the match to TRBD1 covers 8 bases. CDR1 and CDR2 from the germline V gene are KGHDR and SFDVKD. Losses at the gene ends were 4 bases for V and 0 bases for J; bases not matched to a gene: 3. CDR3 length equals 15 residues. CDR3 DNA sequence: TGTGCCACCAGTGAGGGGACAGGCATGAACACTGAAGCTTTCTTT. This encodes CATSEGTGMNTEAFF.

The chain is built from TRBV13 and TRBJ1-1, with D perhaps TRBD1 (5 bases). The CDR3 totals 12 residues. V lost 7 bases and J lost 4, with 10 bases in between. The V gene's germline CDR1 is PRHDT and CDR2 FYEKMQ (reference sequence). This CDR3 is CASTGGGTEAFF. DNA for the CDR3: TGTGCCAGCACCGGGGGGGGCACTGAAGCTTTCTTT.

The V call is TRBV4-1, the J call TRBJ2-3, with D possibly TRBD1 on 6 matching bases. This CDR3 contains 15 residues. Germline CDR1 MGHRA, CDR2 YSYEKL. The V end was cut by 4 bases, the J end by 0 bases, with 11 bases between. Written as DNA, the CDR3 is TGCGCCAGCAGCCTAGACAGGACTAGCACAGATACGCAGTATTTT. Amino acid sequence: CASSLDRTSTDTQYF.

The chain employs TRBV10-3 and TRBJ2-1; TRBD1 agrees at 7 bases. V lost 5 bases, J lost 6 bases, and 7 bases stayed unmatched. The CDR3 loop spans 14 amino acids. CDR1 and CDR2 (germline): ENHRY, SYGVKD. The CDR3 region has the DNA TGTGCCATCAGTCCCGGGACAGAAGTCAATGAGCAGTTCTTC. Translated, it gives CAISPGTEVNEQFF.

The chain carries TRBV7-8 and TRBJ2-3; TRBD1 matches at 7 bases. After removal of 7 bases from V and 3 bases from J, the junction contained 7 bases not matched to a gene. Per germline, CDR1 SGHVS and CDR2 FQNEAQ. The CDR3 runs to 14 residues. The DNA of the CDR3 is TGTGCCAGCACCAGTTCAGGGGGAACAGATACGCAGTATTTT. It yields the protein CASTSSGGTDTQYF.

The CDR3 is CASSLALVHNEQFF. The CDR3, as DNA: TGTGCCAGCAGCTTGGCGCTAGTCCACAATGAGCAGTTCTTC. The chain couples TRBV7-2 to TRBJ2-1; D remains ambiguous. CDR1 SGHTA and CDR2 FQGNSA come from the germline V gene. Trimming stripped 3 bases from V and 5 bases from J, with 11 bases between. The CDR3 length is 14 residues.